A single sample gave rise to the 27 T cell receptor beta chains below, sequenced in a study of cytomegalovirus exposure and HLA in healthy donors. Sequencing used immunoSEQ multiplex PCR; TCRdb keeps in-frame clones, though not all of them. The sample holds around 60,000 clones, roughly 90% seen once. The material sequenced was PBMCs. These receptors all stem from a man younger than 35 in good health and CMV-seronegative.

The V gene is TRBV5-1, the J gene TRBJ2-6; 7 bases agree with TRBD1. This CDR3 comprises 17 residues. V was clipped by 4 bases and J by 4 bases; unmatched bases: 11. Germline V gene data show CDR1 as SGHRS and CDR2 as YFSETQ. CDR3 coding DNA: TGCGCCAGCAGCGAATTCCCGACAGGGTCCGGGGCCAACGTCCTGACTTTC. Protein: CASSEFPTGSGANVLTF.

This rearrangement joins TRBV6-1 to TRBJ2-1; 8 nucleotides align to TRBD1. The germline gives CDR1 MNHNS, CDR2 SASEGT. The ends lost 3 bases at V and 10 bases at J; junction bases unmatched: 8. CDR3 size: 14 residues. DNA for the CDR3: TGTGCCAGCAGTGACCTACAGGGGGTCAGGGAGCAGTTCTTC. It encodes CASSDLQGVREQFF.

This clone occurred once. The J gene is TRBJ2-2, the V gene TRBV15; D not certain. V gave up 4 bases and J gave up 4 bases, with 4 bases separating them. The CDR3 is made up of 12 amino acids. Per germline, CDR1 LNHNV and CDR2 YYDKDF (reference sequence). CDR3 sequence: CATSTRTGELFF. In DNA form, the CDR3 reads TGTGCCACCAGCACCCGCACCGGGGAGCTGTTTTTT.

This clone was counted once. This sequence joins TRBV18 and TRBJ2-3; TRBD1 might be the D (5 bases). V shed 4 bases and J shed 2 bases, with 13 bases lying between them. Germline loops: CDR1 KGHSH, CDR2 LQKENI. This CDR3 contains 15 residues. The chain's CDR3 is CASSRQGLNTDTQYF. Written as DNA, the CDR3 is TGTGCCAGCTCACGTCAGGGTCTAAACACAGATACGCAGTATTTT. Variable domain in full (rest from reference TRBV18 and TRBJ2-3): NAGVMQNPRHLVRRRGQEARLRCSPMKGHSHVYWYRQLPEEGLKFMVYLQKENIIDESGMPKERFSAEFPKEGPSILRIQQVVRGDSAAYFCASSRQGLNTDTQYFGPGTRLTVL.

This chain joins TRBV28 and TRBJ2-7, with TRBD1 identical over 7 bases. Losses at the gene ends were 6 bases for V and 3 bases for J; bases not matched to a gene: 8. The CDR3 is 14 residues long. Germline assignment: CDR1 MDHEN and CDR2 SYDVKM. CDR3: CASSTNRQGYEQYF. CDR3 bases: TGTGCCAGCAGCACCAATCGACAGGGCTACGAGCAGTACTTC.

The chain has TRBV28 and TRBJ1-1, with 8 bases fitting TRBD1. J gave up 4 bases and V 8 bases, and 6 bases lay outside the gene matches. The CDR3 contains 13 residues. Germline V gene sequence: CDR1 MDHEN, CDR2 SYDVKM. The CDR3 spells CASGFTGGTEAFF. The CDR3 nucleotides are TGTGCCAGCGGATTTACAGGGGGCACTGAAGCTTTCTTT. Combining the CDR3 with reference TRBV28 and TRBJ1-1 gives the whole variable domain DVKVTQSSRYLVKRTGEKVFLECVQDMDHENMFWYRQDPGLGLRLIYFSYDVKMKEKGDIPEGYSVSREKKERFSLILESASTNQTSMYLCASGFTGGTEAFFGQGTRLTVV.

The rearrangement links TRBV27 to TRBJ1-5; D is ambiguous. CDR1 and CDR2 (germline): MNHEY, SMNVEV (reference sequence). With 11 bases removed from V and 1 base from J, the gap between germline ends came to 18 bases. This CDR3 contains 15 residues. The CDR3 DNA sequence: TGTGCCGGCCCCCGAGGGCAGAGGAGCAATCAGCCCCAGCATTTT. Its protein is CAGPRGQRSNQPQHF.

V usage is TRBV29-1 and J usage is TRBJ1-2; 7 bases match TRBD1. The V and J ends lost 7 bases and 2 bases, in that order; junction bases with no gene match: 4. Germline lookup yields CDR1 SQVTM and CDR2 ANQGSEA. This CDR3 region has 12 residues. CDR3 residues: CSAGQTNYGYTF. The CDR3, as DNA: TGCAGCGCGGGACAGACAAACTATGGCTACACCTTC.

The CDR3 spells CASSYGGSGHEQFF. The CDR3 DNA sequence: TGTGCCAGCAGCTATGGGGGGTCGGGGCATGAGCAGTTCTTC. The chain is built from TRBV7-9 and TRBJ2-1, with D tentatively TRBD2 (6 bases). The germline gives CDR1 SEHNR, CDR2 FQNEAQ (reference sequence). The ends were cut back, 4 bases at V and 8 bases at J, with 15 bases in the middle. The CDR3 is 14 amino acids.

This chain links TRBV4-2 with TRBJ2-3; tentatively, D is TRBD1 (6 bases). CDR3 length equals 15 residues. Looked up from germline, CDR1 is LGHNA and CDR2 is YNFKEQ. Trimming pared 4 bases from V and 0 bases from J, leaving 11 bases between. CDR3 in amino acids: CASSPRQASTDTQYF. The CDR3 coding sequence is TGTGCCAGCAGCCCTAGACAGGCTAGCACAGATACGCAGTATTTT.

The chain combines TRBV7-9 with TRBJ2-7, with D possibly matching TRBD2 (6 bases). The CDR3 covers 16 residues. Germline V gives CDR1 SEHNR, CDR2 FQNEAQ (reference sequence). V gave up 0 bases and J gave up 5 bases, with 17 bases separating them. The CDR3 bases are TGTGCCAGCAGCTTAGCGCGGGGCCAATCCTCTGACGAGCAGTACTTC. Protein product: CASSLARGQSSDEQYF.

This clone has only a few counts. The chain joins TRBV6-4 to TRBJ2-1; 9 bases line up with TRBD2. Germline CDR1 reads MRHNA; CDR2 reads SNTAGT. The CDR3 is made up of 14 amino acids. Losses at the gene ends were 8 bases for V and 8 bases for J; bases not matched to a gene: 10. The CDR3 nucleotides are TGTGCCAGCGGACCGGGACTAGCATCGGATGAGCAGTTCTTC. It yields the protein CASGPGLASDEQFF.

The CDR3 DNA sequence: TGCGCCAGCAGCCGGGACAGGAACACCGGGGAGCTGTTTTTT. Translating gives CASSRDRNTGELFF. The rearrangement uses TRBV10-1 and TRBJ2-2; 7 bases line up with TRBD1. The CDR3 is made up of 14 amino acids. Germline V gene lookup returns CDR1 WNHNN and CDR2 SYGVQD (reference sequence). V shed 6 bases and J 1 base; nucleotides not matched to a gene: 2.

The J gene is TRBJ2-7, the V gene TRBV19; 11 positions agree with TRBD2. The CDR3 is 17 amino acids. V was pared by 4 bases and J by 0 bases, with 8 bases of the junction left unmatched. Germline lookup yields CDR1 LNHDA and CDR2 SQIVND (reference sequence). In nucleotides, the CDR3 is TGTGCCAGTAGTAGAACTAGCGGGAGTTTGAGCTCCTACGAGCAGTACTTC. Translation: CASSRTSGSLSSYEQYF.

The J gene is TRBJ1-2, the V gene TRBV5-1; maybe TRBD1 (6 bases). The ends were cut back, 1 base at V and 13 bases at J, with 26 bases in the middle. The CDR3 runs 16 residues. Germline assignment: CDR1 SGHRS and CDR2 YFSETQ. CDR3 residues: CASSLNSLGTLETFTF. The CDR3 DNA reads as TGCGCCAGCAGCTTGAACTCGCTAGGGACATTAGAGACGTTCACCTTC.

The chain links TRBV18 to TRBJ1-3, with D tentatively TRBD1 (5 bases). Deletions cut 3 bases from V and 0 bases from J, with 15 bases between. This CDR3 comprises 17 residues. Germline CDR1 is KGHSH and CDR2 is LQKENI. The DNA for the CDR3 is TGTGCCAGCTCACCTAATATCGGCCAGGGCTCTGGAAACACCATATATTTT. This codes for CASSPNIGQGSGNTIYF. Variable domain in full (rest from reference TRBV18 and TRBJ1-3): NAGVMQNPRHLVRRRGQEARLRCSPMKGHSHVYWYRQLPEEGLKFMVYLQKENIIDESGMPKERFSAEFPKEGPSILRIQQVVRGDSAAYFCASSPNIGQGSGNTIYFGEGSWLTVV.

The chain recombines TRBV2 with TRBJ2-5; a weak D match, TRBD1 (5 bases). Between the trimmed V and J ends, which lost 4 bases and 5 bases, there was a span of 14 bases. The CDR3 consists of 14 residues. Germline V CDR1 and CDR2: SNHLY, FYNNEI. CDR3 protein: CASSVGVAGETQYF. The CDR3, as DNA: TGTGCCAGCAGTGTAGGGGTAGCAGGGGAGACCCAGTACTTC. Full variable domain (remainder filled in from reference TRBV2 and TRBJ2-5): EPEVTQTPSHQVTQMGQEVILRCVPISNHLYFYWYRQILGQKVEFLVSFYNNEISEKSEIFDDQFSVERPDGSNFTLKIRSTKLEDSAMYFCASSVGVAGETQYFGPGTRLLVL.

With regard to this clone: Different DNA sequences within this sample yield the same CDR3. V usage is TRBV27 and J usage is TRBJ1-5; 7 bases map to TRBD1. The CDR3 is made up of 15 amino acids. J gave up 1 base and V 2 bases, and 2 bases lay outside the gene matches. CDR1 is MNHEY and CDR2 is SMNVEV in the germline V gene (reference sequence). The CDR3 loop reads CASSLEGASNQPQHF. Here the CDR3 DNA reads TGTGCCAGCAGTTTAGAGGGGGCAAGCAATCAGCCCCAGCATTTT.

This chain joins TRBV6-5 and TRBJ2-3; possibly TRBD1 for D (5 bases). With 6 bases removed from V and 3 bases from J, the gap between germline ends came to 7 bases. Germline V gives CDR1 MNHEY, CDR2 SVGAGI. The CDR3 has 12 residues. The CDR3 DNA reads TGTGCCAGCAGCCACAGGACAGATACGCAGTATTTT. It codes for CASSHRTDTQYF.

The V and J genes are TRBV11-3 and TRBJ2-2; 8 bases are shared with TRBD2. Per the germline V gene, CDR1 is SGHNT and CDR2 is YENEEA. CDR3 length: 16 amino acids. The ends lost 5 bases at V and 6 bases at J; junction bases unmatched: 11. In DNA, the CDR3 is TGTGCCAGCAGCCCCCGGGGAAGCGGGAGTTCCGGGGAGCTGTTTTTT. It specifies CASSPRGSGSSGELFF.

V and J are TRBV28 and TRBJ2-7; 13 bases are shared with TRBD2. After removal of 6 bases from V and 3 bases from J, the junction contained 8 bases not matched to a gene. The CDR3 consists of 16 residues. CDR1 is MDHEN, CDR2 SYDVKM, per germline. CDR3 nucleotides: TGTGCCAGCAGCAAACTAGCGGGAGGGGTACTCTACGAGCAGTACTTC. This codes for CASSKLAGGVLYEQYF.

Worth noting for this clone: An end of the junction differs from the germline gene, which may be a read error. The rearrangement uses TRBV28 and TRBJ1-2; D may be TRBD1 (6 bases). This CDR3 is 11 amino acids long. In germline, CDR1 is MDHEN, CDR2 SYDVKM. The CDR3 here is CASSFMGAWGF. The DNA for the CDR3 is TGTGCCAGCAGTTTTATGGGGGCTTGGGGCTTC.

This chain links TRBV27 with TRBJ2-1, with 7 bases identical to TRBD1. Germline V CDR1 and CDR2: MNHEY, SMNVEV (reference sequence). CDR3 length: 18 amino acids. V was pared by 5 bases and J by 2 bases, with 15 bases of the junction left unmatched. The CDR3 is CASSIRTGRTRPYNEQFF. CDR3 bases: TGTGCCAGCAGTATTCGGACAGGTAGGACTCGCCCCTACAATGAGCAGTTCTTC.

This chain links TRBV6-6 with TRBJ2-3; no reliable D call. The V gene lost 7 bases and the J gene lost 1 base, with 12 bases spanning the gap. CDR3 length equals 14 residues. The V gene's germline CDR1 is MNHNY and CDR2 SVGAGI (reference sequence). CDR3 in amino acids: CASTLLDGTDTQYF. In DNA form, the CDR3 reads TGTGCCAGCACCCTTTTAGATGGCACAGATACGCAGTATTTT.

This chain links TRBV30 with TRBJ1-1; D is perhaps TRBD1 (6 bases). V was cut by 8 bases and J by 5 bases, with 15 bases left in between. Germline CDR1 GTSNPN, CDR2 SVGIG (reference sequence). There are 12 residues in the CDR3. The CDR3 is CALSRGLTEAFF. The CDR3, as DNA: TGTGCCCTATCCAGGGGTTTGACTGAAGCTTTCTTT.

The chain uses TRBV12-5 and TRBJ1-2; D not certain. V lost 1 base to trimming and J lost 7 bases, with 19 bases between them. CDR3 length: 16 residues. The germline gives CDR1 LGHNT, CDR2 FRNRAP. The CDR3 nucleotides are TGTGCTAGTGGTTTGGAAAGCGGGATGCGGGGAGGTGGCTACACCTTC. Translating it yields CASGLESGMRGGGYTF.

The chain combines TRBV6-4 with TRBJ2-2, with D perhaps matching TRBD1 (6 bases). V lost 3 bases, J lost 4 bases, and 6 bases lay in between. The germline V gene has CDR1 MRHNA and CDR2 SNTAGT. The CDR3 spans 13 residues. CDR3 in amino acids: CASSEGATGELFF. CDR3 nucleotide sequence: TGTGCCAGCAGTGAGGGGGCCACCGGGGAGCTGTTTTTT.